The sample holds a few counts of the clone carrying this TCR beta chain. Antigen unknown. These data originate in a study of beta chain features in type 1 diabetes. The CDR3 consists of 13 residues. The germline V gene has CDR1 MNHEY and CDR2 SMNVEV (reference sequence). V lost 4 bases, J lost 7 bases, and 11 bases lay in between. General observations from the study: Since sequencing was performed on cDNA, cells with high TCR expression could be over-represented.

Every donor had blood drawn once into heparin, around 100 mL on average. Expressed TCRB transcripts got sequenced, as all isolated RNA was reverse transcribed. TCRdb's copy holds only in-frame clones and misses some; the assay was immunoSEQ multiplex PCR. The sample shows approximately 330,000 clones, about 10% of them seen only once. The clonotype comes from a woman aged 25 to 39 in good health. The sample taken for sequencing was naive CD4+ T cells from blood. This chain connects TRBV27 to TRBJ1-5; possible D gene TRBD1, 5 bases. CDR3 residues: CASSSLRGQPQHF. The CDR3, as DNA: TGTGCCAGCAGTTCGTTAAGGGGACAGCCCCAGCATTTT.